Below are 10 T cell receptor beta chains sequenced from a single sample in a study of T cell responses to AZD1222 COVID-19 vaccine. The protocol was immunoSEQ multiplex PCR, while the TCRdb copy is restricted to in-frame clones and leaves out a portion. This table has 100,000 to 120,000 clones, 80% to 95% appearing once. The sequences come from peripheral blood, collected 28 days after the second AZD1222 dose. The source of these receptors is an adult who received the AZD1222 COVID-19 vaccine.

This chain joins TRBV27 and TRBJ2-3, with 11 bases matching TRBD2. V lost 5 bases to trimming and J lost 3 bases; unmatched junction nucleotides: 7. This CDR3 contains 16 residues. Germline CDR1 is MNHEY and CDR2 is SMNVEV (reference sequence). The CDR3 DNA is TGTGCCAGCAGTAAGGGACTAGCGGAGGGGACAGATACGCAGTATTTT. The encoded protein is CASSKGLAEGTDTQYF.

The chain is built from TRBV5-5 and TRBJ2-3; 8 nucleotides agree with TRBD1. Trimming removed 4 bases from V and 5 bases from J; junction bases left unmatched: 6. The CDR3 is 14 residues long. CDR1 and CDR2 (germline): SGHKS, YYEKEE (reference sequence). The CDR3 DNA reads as TGTGCCAGCAGCGCGGACAGGGAAGGAGATACGCAGTATTTT. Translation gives CASSADREGDTQYF.

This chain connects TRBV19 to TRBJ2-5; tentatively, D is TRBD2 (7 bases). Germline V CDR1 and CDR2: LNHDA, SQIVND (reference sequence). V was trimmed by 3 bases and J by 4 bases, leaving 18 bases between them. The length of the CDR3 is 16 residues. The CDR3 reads CASSIGGGSGLETQYF. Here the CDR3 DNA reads TGTGCCAGTAGTATCGGGGGCGGGAGCGGGTTAGAGACCCAGTACTTC.

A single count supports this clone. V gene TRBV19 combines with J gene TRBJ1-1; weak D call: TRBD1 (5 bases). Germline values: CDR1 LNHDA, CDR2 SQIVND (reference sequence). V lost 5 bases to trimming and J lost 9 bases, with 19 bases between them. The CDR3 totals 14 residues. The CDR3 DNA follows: TGTGCCAGTAGTGATCGGGACCGAAAAGATCAAGCTTTCTTT. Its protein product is CASSDRDRKDQAFF.

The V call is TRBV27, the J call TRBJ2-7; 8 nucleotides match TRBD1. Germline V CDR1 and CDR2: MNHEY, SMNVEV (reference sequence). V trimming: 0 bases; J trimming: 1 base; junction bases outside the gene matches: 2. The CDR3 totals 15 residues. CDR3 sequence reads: CASSLSTGGSYEQYF. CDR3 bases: TGTGCCAGCAGTTTATCTACAGGGGGATCCTACGAGCAGTACTTC.

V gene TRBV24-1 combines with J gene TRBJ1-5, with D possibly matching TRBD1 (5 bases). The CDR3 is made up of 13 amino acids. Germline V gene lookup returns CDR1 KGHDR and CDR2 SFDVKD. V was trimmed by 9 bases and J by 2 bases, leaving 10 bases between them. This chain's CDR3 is CATCGDGNQPQHF. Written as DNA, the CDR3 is TGTGCCACCTGCGGGGACGGCAATCAGCCCCAGCATTTT.

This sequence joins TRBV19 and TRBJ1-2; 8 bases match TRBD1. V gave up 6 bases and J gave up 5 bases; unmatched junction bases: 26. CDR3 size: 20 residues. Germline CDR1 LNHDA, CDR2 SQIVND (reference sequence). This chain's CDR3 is CASSDRGASGTAPLTYGYTF. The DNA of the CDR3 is TGTGCCAGTAGCGACAGGGGAGCCTCCGGTACAGCTCCACTTACTTATGGCTACACCTTC.

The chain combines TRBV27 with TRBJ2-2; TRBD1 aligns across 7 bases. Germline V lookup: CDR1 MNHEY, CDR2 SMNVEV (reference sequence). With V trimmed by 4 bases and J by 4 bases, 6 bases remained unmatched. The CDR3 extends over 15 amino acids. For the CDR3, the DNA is TGTGCCAGCAGTTCTAGGGGGCGCGGCACCGGGGAGCTGTTTTTT. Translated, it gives CASSSRGRGTGELFF.

The DNA of the CDR3 is TGTGCCAGCAGTTTGCAGGGGGACTATGGCTACACCTTC. Translation: CASSLQGDYGYTF. The chain has TRBV12-3 or TRBV12-4 and TRBJ1-2; TRBD1 aligns across 7 bases. CDR3 size: 13 residues. Losses at the gene ends were 3 bases for V and 3 bases for J; bases not matched to a gene: 1.

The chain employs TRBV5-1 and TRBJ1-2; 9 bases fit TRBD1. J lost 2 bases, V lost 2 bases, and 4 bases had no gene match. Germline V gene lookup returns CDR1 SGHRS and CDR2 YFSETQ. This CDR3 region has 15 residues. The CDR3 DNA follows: TGCGCCAGCAGCTTAACCGGGACAGGGAACTATGGCTACACCTTC. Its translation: CASSLTGTGNYGYTF.